This entry is about one TCR beta chain. Its antigen remains unknown. The data derive from a study of vaccination and CD4 T cells after COVID-19. The overall study: Stimuli were overlapping spike peptide pools of SARS-CoV-2 and three common cold coronaviruses (HCoV-NL63, HCoV-OC43, HCoV-229E).

Germline V CDR1 and CDR2: SGHTA, FQGTGA. V lost 3 bases and J 1 base, leaving 6 bases between the germline ends. The CDR3 spans 13 residues. As for treatment: roughly 10-day PBMC culture with coronavirus spike peptide pools or control peptides (ViraFEST assay). Before TCRs were sequenced, ViraFEST expanded antigen-specific T cells with peptide pools. With the Oncomine TCR Beta short-read assay, DNA from cultured CD4+ T cells was sequenced. TCRdb re-analysed the PCR reads in MiXCR, keeping a single row per CDR3 protein. In the table there are over 6,000 distinct CDR3 sequences, 75% to 85% of which are singletons.

This TCR was recovered from a human donor who had recovered from COVID-19. The sequenced sample was CD4+ T cells from blood, cultured in vitro. The chain recombines TRBV7-3 with TRBJ1-1; weak D call: TRBD1 (6 bases). CDR3 bases: TGTGCCAGCAGCTTGACAGGGAACACTGAAGCTTTCTTT. It codes for CASSLTGNTEAFF. Combining the CDR3 with reference TRBV7-3 and TRBJ1-1 gives the whole variable domain GAGVSQTPSNKVTEKGKYVELRCDPISGHTALYWYRQSLGQGPEFLIYFQGTGAADDSGLPNDRFFAVRPEGSVSTLKIQRTERGDSAVYLCASSLTGNTEAFFGQGTRLTVV.